The present T cell receptor beta chain was sequenced within a study of blood T cell repertoires in COVID-19. Study in general: Researchers got acute and convalescent COVID-19 samples from the United States, Italy and Spain. The analysed material was cDNA or gDNA that came from T cells, B-cell-depleted T cells, or PBMCs.

Here immunoSEQ multiplex PCR was the method, and the copy in TCRdb shows in-frame clones only, minus some. The profile shows 200,000 to 250,000 clones, almost 90% of them singletons. Allocation to cohorts depended on clinical history reported by the participants. Those designated as exposed participants met a COVID-19 case within 2 weeks before study entry. The V gene end was trimmed by 4 bases and the J gene end by 3 bases; junction bases not matched to a gene: 7. The V gene's germline CDR1 is SGHNT and CDR2 YYREEE (reference sequence). The CDR3 sequence is 15 residues long. This TCR derives from a man aged 25-40 years who had been exposed to COVID-19. The rearrangement joins TRBV5-4 to TRBJ1-2; TRBD1 agrees at 9 bases. Material for sequencing was PBMCs or T cells enriched from blood (not recorded which). CDR3 nucleotides: TGTGCCAGCAGCACCGGGACAGGGTTTTACTATGGCTACACCTTC. Residues: CASSTGTGFYYGYTF.